Below are 17 T cell receptor beta chains sequenced from a single sample in a study of cytomegalovirus exposure and HLA in healthy donors. The study ran its PCR with 60 Vbeta and 13 Jbeta primers. Using immunoSEQ multiplex PCR, the repertoire was profiled, and TCRdb retains in-frame clones only, with some absent. The sample holds 150,000 to 200,000 clones, 82% seen once. The sequenced sample was PBMCs. All receptors come from a man aged 35 to 55 in good health and CMV-seronegative.

The chain links TRBV30 to TRBJ2-1; 9 bases align to TRBD1. The V gene end was trimmed by 8 bases and the J gene end by 0 bases; junction bases not matched to a gene: 11. This CDR3 has 16 amino acids. Germline assignment: CDR1 GTSNPN and CDR2 SVGIG (reference sequence). The CDR3 DNA is TGTGCCGGAGTGCCCTTGACAGGGGGCTCCTACAATGAGCAGTTCTTC. This translates into CAGVPLTGGSYNEQFF.

The rearrangement uses TRBV2 and TRBJ2-1; weak D call: TRBD2 (5 bases). Germline V lookup: CDR1 SNHLY, CDR2 FYNNEI. The CDR3 is 13 amino acids. Between the trimmed V and J ends, which lost 8 bases and 7 bases, there was a span of 15 bases. The CDR3 sequence is CASQRQLGNEQFF. In DNA, the CDR3 is TGTGCCAGCCAACGCCAACTAGGGAATGAGCAGTTCTTC. Full variable domain (missing parts from reference TRBV2 and TRBJ2-1): EPEVTQTPSHQVTQMGQEVILRCVPISNHLYFYWYRQILGQKVEFLVSFYNNEISEKSEIFDDQFSVERPDGSNFTLKIRSTKLEDSAMYFCASQRQLGNEQFFGPGTRLTVL.

This chain uses TRBV4-3 with TRBJ2-5, with D possibly TRBD2 on 6 matching bases. The CDR3 runs 14 residues. Germline values: CDR1 LGHNA, CDR2 YSLEER. Between the trimmed V and J ends, which lost 1 base and 4 bases, there was a span of 10 bases. The CDR3 here is CASSQVVGGETQYF. DNA of the CDR3: TGCGCCAGCAGCCAAGTCGTGGGGGGAGAGACCCAGTACTTC.

The chain is built from TRBV7-8 and TRBJ2-2; D is perhaps TRBD1 (5 bases). Germline CDR1 is SGHVS and CDR2 is FQNEAQ. The V end lost 4 bases, the J end lost 5 bases, and 8 bases lay between the germline ends. The CDR3 contains 13 residues. As DNA, the CDR3 is TGTGCCAGCAGCTCGACAGTGACCGGGGAGCTGTTTTTT. As protein: CASSSTVTGELFF.

V and J are TRBV27 and TRBJ2-7, with 7 nucleotides matching TRBD2. CDR3 length: 14 amino acids. The germline CDR1 and CDR2 sequences are MNHEY and SMNVEV (reference sequence). J gave up 2 bases and V 3 bases, and 4 bases lay outside the gene matches. Here the CDR3 reads CASSLGGSPYEQYF. The CDR3 region has the DNA TGTGCCAGCAGTTTGGGGGGGAGTCCCTACGAGCAGTACTTC.

Written as DNA, the CDR3 is TGTGCCTGGAGTCCGGGAGGGAAGTGGACCCAGTACTTC. Translating it yields CAWSPGGKWTQYF. J is TRBJ2-5 and V is TRBV30; 8 nucleotides agree with TRBD2. Trimming cost V 2 bases and J 7 bases; bases outside gene matches: 6. Germline V gene data show CDR1 as GTSNPN and CDR2 as SVGIG (reference sequence). The CDR3 extends over 13 amino acids.

The genes are TRBV4-3 and TRBJ1-2, with 8 bases matching TRBD1. J lost 8 bases, V lost 0 bases, and 11 bases had no gene match. The germline V gene has CDR1 LGHNA and CDR2 YSLEER. The CDR3 has 16 amino acids. The CDR3 coding sequence is TGCGCCAGCAGCCAAGATAGGACAGGGCCCCGGTACGGCTACACCTTC. The encoded protein is CASSQDRTGPRYGYTF.

The V gene is TRBV29-1, the J gene TRBJ1-2; tentatively, D is TRBD1 (6 bases). This CDR3 comprises 13 residues. Germline loops: CDR1 SQVTM, CDR2 ANQGSEA. Trimming took 4 bases from V and 4 from J, leaving 13 bases between them. The CDR3 sequence: CSVAPQGSYGYTF. The DNA for the CDR3 is TGCAGCGTTGCCCCACAGGGTAGCTATGGCTACACCTTC.

The J gene is TRBJ2-7, the V gene TRBV6-6; 11 bases map to TRBD1. Germline CDR1 reads MNHNY; CDR2 reads SVGAGI (reference sequence). The trim removed 2 bases at V and 4 bases at J, leaving 1 base unmatched. The CDR3 contains 14 residues. CDR3 in amino acids: CASSYGTGGYEQYF. The CDR3 DNA reads TGTGCCAGCAGTTACGGGACAGGGGGGTACGAGCAGTACTTC.

The chain uses TRBV11-2 and TRBJ1-3; 8 nucleotides agree with TRBD1. Germline values: CDR1 SGHAT, CDR2 FQNNGV. Trimming removed 5 bases from V and 4 bases from J; junction bases left unmatched: 4. The CDR3 runs 14 residues. CDR3 region: CASSETGAGNTIYF. In DNA form, the CDR3 reads TGTGCCAGCAGCGAGACAGGGGCGGGAAACACCATATATTTT.

There are a few counts of this clone. The chain recombines TRBV7-2 with TRBJ1-2; 12 nucleotides line up with TRBD1. V shed 6 bases and J 8 bases; nucleotides not matched to a gene: 4. This CDR3 contains 13 residues. The germline V gene has CDR1 SGHTA and CDR2 FQGNSA. The CDR3 sequence: CASRGQGARGYTF. The CDR3 nucleotides read TGTGCCAGCAGGGGACAGGGGGCGCGGGGCTACACCTTC.

The V gene is TRBV28, the J gene TRBJ2-7; D gene unclear. V shed 1 base and J shed 2 bases, with 6 bases lying between them. The CDR3 extends over 13 amino acids. Germline lookup yields CDR1 MDHEN and CDR2 SYDVKM. CDR3 nucleotides: TGTGCCAGCAGTTTATTCACGGCCTACGAGCAGTACTTC. It encodes CASSLFTAYEQYF.

The chain uses TRBV30 and TRBJ2-7; TRBD1 agrees at 8 bases. V was clipped by 3 bases and J by 2 bases; unmatched bases: 3. Germline CDR1 GTSNPN, CDR2 SVGIG (reference sequence). This CDR3 region has 13 residues. The CDR3 spells CAWSGDRTYEQYF. The CDR3 nucleotides read TGTGCCTGGAGCGGGGACAGGACCTACGAGCAGTACTTC.

This chain uses TRBV7-8 with TRBJ2-4, with 12 bases that match TRBD1. The V and J ends lost 8 bases and 0 bases, in that order; junction bases with no gene match: 8. This CDR3 has 17 amino acids. CDR1 and CDR2 (germline): SGHVS, FQNEAQ. CDR3 sequence reads: CASAGTGGLLAKNIQYF. The CDR3 region has the DNA TGTGCCAGCGCCGGGACAGGGGGCCTATTAGCCAAAAACATTCAGTACTTC.

This chain's CDR3 is CAWSAPGQGYSYNSPLHF. CDR3 sequence (DNA): TGTGCCTGGAGCGCCCCGGGACAGGGTTACTCCTATAATTCACCCCTCCACTTT. The chain recombines TRBV30 with TRBJ1-6; 9 nucleotides align to TRBD1. This CDR3 region has 18 residues. V lost 3 bases, J lost 0 bases, and 9 bases stayed unmatched. Germline CDR1 GTSNPN, CDR2 SVGIG (reference sequence).

V and J are TRBV28 and TRBJ1-1; 7 nucleotides match TRBD1. The CDR3 spans 15 residues. Losses at the gene ends were 5 bases for V and 4 bases for J; bases not matched to a gene: 10. The germline V gene encodes CDR1 MDHEN and CDR2 SYDVKM. The CDR3 sequence: CASSAYARGTTEAFF. The DNA for the CDR3 is TGTGCCAGCAGTGCTTATGCCAGGGGGACCACTGAAGCTTTCTTT.

The chain couples TRBV5-1 to TRBJ2-2, with 7 bases matching TRBD2. Germline CDR1 SGHRS, CDR2 YFSETQ. V shed 1 base, J shed 1 base, and the junction held 4 bases outside the gene matches. The CDR3 contains 16 residues. The DNA of the CDR3 is TGCGCCAGCAGCTTGAGAGTAGCGGGGAACACCGGGGAGCTGTTTTTT. Residues: CASSLRVAGNTGELFF.